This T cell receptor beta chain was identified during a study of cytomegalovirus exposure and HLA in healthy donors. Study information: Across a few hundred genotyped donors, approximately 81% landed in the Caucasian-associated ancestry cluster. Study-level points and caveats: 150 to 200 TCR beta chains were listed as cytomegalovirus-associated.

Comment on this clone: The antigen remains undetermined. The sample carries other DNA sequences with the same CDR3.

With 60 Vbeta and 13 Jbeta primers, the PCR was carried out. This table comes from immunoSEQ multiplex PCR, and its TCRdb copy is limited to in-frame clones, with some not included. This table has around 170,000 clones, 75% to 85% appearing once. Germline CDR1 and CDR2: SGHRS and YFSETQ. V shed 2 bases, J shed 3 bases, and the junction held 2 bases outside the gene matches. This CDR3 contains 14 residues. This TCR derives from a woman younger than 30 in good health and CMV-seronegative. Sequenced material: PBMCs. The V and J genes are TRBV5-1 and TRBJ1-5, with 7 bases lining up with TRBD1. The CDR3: CASSLGQANQPQHF. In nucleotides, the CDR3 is TGCGCCAGCAGCTTAGGACAGGCCAATCAGCCCCAGCATTTT. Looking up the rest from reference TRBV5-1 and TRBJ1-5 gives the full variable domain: KAGVTQTPRYLIKTRGQQVTLSCSPISGHRSVSWYQQTPGQGLQFLFEYFSETQRNKGNFPGRFSGRQFSNSRSEMNVSTLELGDSALYLCASSLGQANQPQHFGDGTRLSIL.